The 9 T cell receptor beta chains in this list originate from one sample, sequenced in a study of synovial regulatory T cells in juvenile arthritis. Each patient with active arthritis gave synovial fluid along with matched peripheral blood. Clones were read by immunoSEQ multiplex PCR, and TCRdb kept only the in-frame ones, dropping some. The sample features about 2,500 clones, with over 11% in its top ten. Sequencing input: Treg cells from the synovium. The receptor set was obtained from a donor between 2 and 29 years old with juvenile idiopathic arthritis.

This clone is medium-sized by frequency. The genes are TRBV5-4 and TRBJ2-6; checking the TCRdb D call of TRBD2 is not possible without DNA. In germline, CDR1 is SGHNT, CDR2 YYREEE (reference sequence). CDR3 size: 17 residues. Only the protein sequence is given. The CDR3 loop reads CASSFPGRGSGANVLTF.

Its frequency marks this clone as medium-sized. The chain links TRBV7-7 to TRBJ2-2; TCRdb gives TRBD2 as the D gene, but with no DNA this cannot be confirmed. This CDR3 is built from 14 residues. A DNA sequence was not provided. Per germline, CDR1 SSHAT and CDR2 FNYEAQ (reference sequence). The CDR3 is CASSSSGVTGELFF.

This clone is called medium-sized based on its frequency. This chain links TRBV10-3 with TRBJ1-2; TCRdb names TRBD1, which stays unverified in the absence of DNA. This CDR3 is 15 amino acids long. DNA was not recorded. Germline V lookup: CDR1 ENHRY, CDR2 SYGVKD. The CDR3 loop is CAISDTGTGGSGYTF.

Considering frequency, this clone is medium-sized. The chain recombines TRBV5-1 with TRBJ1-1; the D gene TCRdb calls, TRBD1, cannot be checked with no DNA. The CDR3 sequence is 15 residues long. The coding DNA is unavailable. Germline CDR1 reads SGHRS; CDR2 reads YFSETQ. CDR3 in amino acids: CASSSVRGSNTEAFF.

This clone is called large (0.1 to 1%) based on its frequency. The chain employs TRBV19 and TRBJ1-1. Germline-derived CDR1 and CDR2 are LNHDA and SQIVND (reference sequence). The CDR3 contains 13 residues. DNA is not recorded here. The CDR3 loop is CASSTWGNTEAFF. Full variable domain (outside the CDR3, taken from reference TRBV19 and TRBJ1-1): DGGITQSPKYLFRKEGQNVTLSCEQNLNHDAMYWYRQDPGQGLRLIYYSQIVNDFQKGDIAEGYSVSREKKESFPLTVTSAQKNPTAFYLCASSTWGNTEAFFGQGTRLTVV.

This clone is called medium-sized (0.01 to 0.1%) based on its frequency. CDR3 sequence reads: CASTLGRRSNQPQHF. The rearrangement joins TRBV23-1 to TRBJ1-5. TRBV23-1 is sorted into the ORF group, with uncertain function. The CDR3 has 15 residues. Only the protein is on record.

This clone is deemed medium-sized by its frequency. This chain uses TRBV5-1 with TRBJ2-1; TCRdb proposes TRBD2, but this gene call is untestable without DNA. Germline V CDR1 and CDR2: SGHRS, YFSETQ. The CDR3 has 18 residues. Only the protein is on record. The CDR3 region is CASSLAVRREGRNNEQFF.

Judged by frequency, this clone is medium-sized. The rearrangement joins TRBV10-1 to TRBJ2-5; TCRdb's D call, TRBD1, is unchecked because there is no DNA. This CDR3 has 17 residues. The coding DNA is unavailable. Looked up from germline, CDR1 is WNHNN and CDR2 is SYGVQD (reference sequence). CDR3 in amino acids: CASRPVSPGPHPETQYF.

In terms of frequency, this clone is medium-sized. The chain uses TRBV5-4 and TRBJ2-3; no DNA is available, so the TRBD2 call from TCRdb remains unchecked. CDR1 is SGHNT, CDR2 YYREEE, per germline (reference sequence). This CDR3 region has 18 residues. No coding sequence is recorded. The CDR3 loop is CASSHRWVAGGGTDTQYF.